This section outlines one TCR beta chain sequence together with its context. This record belongs to a study of technical replicates of blood from a few donors. Generated by immunoSEQ multiplex PCR, the TCRdb table keeps only in-frame clones and is missing some. The repertoire holds some 79,000 clones, with about 91% as singletons. V lost 3 bases and J lost 0, with 9 bases in between. Germline V gene lookup returns CDR1 KGHSH and CDR2 LQKENI. This CDR3 spans 14 amino acids. The genes are TRBV18 and TRBJ2-7; D is perhaps TRBD1 (6 bases). The source of this sequence is a human donor in good health. Some clones in this sample may be carry-over from other donors' samples. Sequenced: T cells isolated from PBMCs. The CDR3 coding sequence is TGTGCCAGCTCACCTTCGGGACACTCCTACGAGCAGTACTTC. Amino acid sequence: CASSPSGHSYEQYF. The full variable domain, rest sourced from reference TRBV18 and TRBJ2-7, is NAGVMQNPRHLVRRRGQEARLRCSPMKGHSHVYWYRQLPEEGLKFMVYLQKENIIDESGMPKERFSAEFPKEGPSILRIQQVVRGDSAAYFCASSPSGHSYEQYFGPGTRLTVT.